The rows below give T cell receptor beta chains drawn from one sample of a study of T cell responses to AZD1222 COVID-19 vaccine. The method was immunoSEQ multiplex PCR; TCRdb's version includes in-frame clones alone and lacks a portion of them. The sample holds 150,000 to 200,000 clones, 80% to 95% seen once. The sample here was peripheral blood, taken 28 days after the second AZD1222 dose. The receptors shown here come from an adult who received the AZD1222 COVID-19 vaccine. CDR3s include the opening cysteine and the closing phenylalanine or tryptophan. The D gene is left open where the match is weak. Expanded clones get a size class; other rows say once, few or many, or leave the size out.

>TRBJ2-7|-|TRBV9|-
CASSVDHSFYEQYF
TGTGCCAGCAGCGTAGATCACAGCTTCTACGAGCAGTACTTC
>TRBJ1-5|-|TRBV19|-
CASSLAVSNQPQHF
TGTGCCAGTAGCCTGGCGGTCAGCAATCAGCCCCAGCATTTT
>TRBJ1-3|-|TRBV5-1|-
CASSELTGTSGNTIYF
TGCGCCAGCAGCGAGCTGACAGGTACCTCTGGAAACACCATATATTTT
>TRBJ1-6|-|TRBV7-9|few
CASSDRLGNSPLHF
TGTGCCAGCAGCGACAGATTAGGGAATTCACCCCTCCACTTT
>TRBJ1-1|-|TRBV28|-
CASSFLRRTEAFF
TGTGCCAGCAGTTTCTTACGGCGGACTGAAGCTTTCTTT
>TRBJ1-1|-|TRBV11-2|-
CASSLTGRLLVGTEAFF
TGTGCCAGCAGCTTAACGGGACGACTCCTGGTAGGCACTGAAGCTTTCTTT
>TRBJ2-6|-|TRBV4-3|-
CASSQDSGVIQTPGANVLTF
TGCGCCAGCAGCCAAGATAGCGGAGTAATACAAACCCCTGGGGCCAACGTCCTGACTTTC
>TRBJ2-5|-|TRBV12-3/TRBV12-4|-
CASSPPSMETQYF
TGTGCCAGCAGTCCCCCCTCGATGGAGACCCAGTACTTC
>TRBJ1-2|-|TRBV20-1|-
CSAPTGYGYTF
TGCAGTGCCCCCACTGGGTATGGCTACACCTTC
>TRBJ2-1|TRBD2|TRBV2|-
CASSESGGRQFF
TGTGCCAGCAGTGAGTCGGGGGGAAGACAGTTCTTC
>TRBJ2-6|TRBD1|TRBV19|-
CASSSPGDSPWAVPSGANVLTF
TGTGCCAGTAGTAGCCCCGGGGACAGTCCTTGGGCAGTCCCCTCTGGGGCCAACGTCCTGACTTTC
>TRBJ2-1|TRBD1|TRBV3-1/TRBV3-2|-
CASSQDWGTGSNNEQFF
TGTGCCAGCAGCCAAGATTGGGGGACAGGAAGTAACAATGAGCAGTTCTTC
>TRBJ1-1|-|TRBV6-5|-
CASRQGATEAFF
TGTGCCAGCAGGCAGGGTGCGACTGAAGCTTTCTTT
>TRBJ1-3|-|TRBV5-5|-
CASSLARQVGNTIYF
TGTGCCAGCAGCTTGGCCCGACAGGTCGGAAACACCATATATTTT
>TRBJ1-1|-|TRBV3-1/TRBV3-2|-
CASSHDIGGWNTEAFF
TGTGCCAGCAGCCATGATATCGGGGGCTGGAACACTGAAGCTTTCTTT
>TRBJ2-7|-|TRBV18|-
CASSKEGRSSYEQYF
TGTGCCAGCTCAAAGGAGGGAAGGAGCTCCTACGAGCAGTACTTC
>TRBJ1-1|-|TRBV19|-
CASRDSLWRAFF
TGTGCCAGTAGGGATTCCCTGTGGCGGGCTTTCTTT
>TRBJ2-1|-|TRBV3-1/TRBV3-2|-
CASSHDRNEQFF
TGTGCCAGCAGCCACGACCGGAATGAGCAGTTCTTC
>TRBJ2-2|-|TRBV6-6|-
CASSSLLGELFF
TGTGCCAGCAGTTCCCTTCTCGGGGAGCTGTTTTTT
>TRBJ2-3|TRBD2|TRBV19|-
CASSKTSESDTQYF
TGTGCCAGTAGTAAGACTAGCGAGTCAGATACGCAGTATTTT
>TRBJ2-3|TRBD2|TRBV7-8|-
CASSLGLAADTQYF
TGTGCCAGCAGCTTAGGACTAGCGGCAGATACGCAGTATTTT
>TRBJ2-3|TRBD1|TRBV27|-
CASSPGQGVGTQYF
TGTGCCAGCAGTCCCGGACAGGGGGTCGGAACGCAGTATTTT
>TRBJ1-5|TRBD1|TRBV18|-
CASSPWGQGTQPQHF
TGTGCCAGCTCACCCTGGGGACAGGGAACACAGCCCCAGCATTTT
>TRBJ1-4|-|TRBV2|-
CASSDRDSGLFF
TGTGCCAGCAGTGATAGGGATTCGGGACTGTTTTTT
>TRBJ2-5|-|TRBV5-1|once
CASSLAGGQETQYF
TGCGCCAGCAGCTTGGCAGGGGGGCAAGAGACCCAGTACTTC
>TRBJ2-2|TRBD1|TRBV27|-
CASIGGTGDTGELFF
TGTGCCAGCATAGGAGGGACAGGGGACACCGGGGAGCTGTTTTTT
>TRBJ2-1|TRBD2|TRBV4-1|-
CASRESGSSYNEQFF
TGCGCCAGCCGCGAGAGCGGGAGTTCGTACAATGAGCAGTTCTTC
>TRBJ2-7|-|TRBV7-2|-
CASSLRGAGYEQYF
TGTGCCAGCAGCTTACGGGGGGCAGGTTACGAGCAGTACTTC
>TRBJ2-7|TRBD2|TRBV6-5|once
CASSYLADDAYEQYF
TGTGCCAGCAGTTACCTAGCGGATGACGCCTACGAGCAGTACTTC
>TRBJ1-1|-|TRBV7-6|-
CASSPNPRLNTEAFF
TGTGCCAGCAGCCCTAACCCACGACTTAACACTGAAGCTTTCTTT
>TRBJ2-1|TRBD1|TRBV7-9|-
CASSLAGQAIQYEQFF
TGTGCCAGCAGCTTAGCGGGACAGGCAATACAATATGAGCAGTTCTTC
>TRBJ2-1|-|TRBV6-2/TRBV6-3|-
CASSRRGSSYNEQFF
TGTGCCAGCAGCCGTCGGGGGAGCTCCTACAATGAGCAGTTCTTC
>TRBJ1-5|-|TRBV21-1|-
CASSKGDRGYGQPQHF
TGTGCCAGCAGCAAAGGTGACAGGGGGTACGGTCAGCCCCAGCATTTT
>TRBJ1-5|TRBD1|TRBV6-2/TRBV6-3|once
CASSYALGQGAQEPQHF
TGTGCCAGCAGTTACGCATTAGGACAGGGGGCGCAGGAGCCCCAGCATTTT
>TRBJ2-7|-|TRBV28|-
CASTGGGANYEQYF
TGTGCCAGCACGGGAGGGGGCGCAAACTACGAGCAGTACTTC
>TRBJ2-4|-|TRBV19|once
CAVKGKAKNIQYF
TGTGCCGTAAAAGGGAAAGCCAAAAACATTCAGTACTTC
>TRBJ1-3|-|TRBV2|-
CASSEAGTGGNTIYF
TGTGCCAGCAGTGAAGCCGGGACGGGAGGAAACACCATATATTTT
>TRBJ1-4|-|TRBV6-5|-
CASRDSRGAREKLFF
TGTGCCAGCAGGGATTCTAGGGGGGCGCGTGAAAAACTGTTTTTT
>TRBJ2-1|TRBD1|TRBV6-5|few
CASSNLGQGATYEQFF
TGTGCCAGCAGTAACTTAGGACAGGGGGCTACATATGAGCAGTTCTTC
>TRBJ2-1|-|TRBV27|-
CASSLSRPTEYNEQFF
TGTGCCAGCAGTTTAAGTAGGCCTACAGAGTACAATGAGCAGTTCTTC
>TRBJ2-2|TRBD2|TRBV18|-
CASSPASGKVGELFF
TGTGCCAGCTCACCGGCTAGCGGGAAGGTCGGGGAGCTGTTTTTT
>TRBJ2-7|TRBD2|TRBV14|few
CASSQVLAAAYEQYF
TGTGCCAGCAGCCAAGTCCTAGCGGCAGCCTACGAGCAGTACTTC
>TRBJ1-4|TRBD1|TRBV2|-
CASSDMTGGNEKLFF
TGTGCCAGCAGTGATATGACAGGGGGGAATGAAAAACTGTTTTTT